This TCR beta chain is drawn from a study of T cells after yellow fever vaccination. Study details: Fractions containing few cells were prepared with SMART-Seq v4 Ultra Low Input. Study conclusions and caveats: The study re-detected most primary-vaccination clones after the booster (96% CD4, roughly 90% CD8).

Universal primer sites and UMIs were introduced during 5'RACE template-switching synthesis of TCR cDNA. TCRdb reprocessed the 5' RACE reads via MiXCR and lists one record per CDR3 protein. The table records a few hundred thousand distinct CDR3 sequences, over 15% of them present only once. This clonotype appeared a few times. Antigen unknown. V lost 4 bases and J lost 7; bases outside the gene matches: 3. The CDR3 loop spans 13 amino acids. The specimen comprised PBMCs, sampled before the yellow fever booster vaccination. The clonotype comes from a young man who received the YFV17D yellow fever vaccine. The rearrangement joins TRBV12-3 or TRBV12-4 to TRBJ2-1; 8 positions match TRBD2. CDR3 DNA sequence: TGTGCCAGCAGTTCCGGGGGGGGAAATGAGCAGTTCTTC. This encodes CASSSGGGNEQFF.